This TCR delta chain was identified during a study of gamma-delta T cells after stem cell transplantation. TCRdb re-called the RT-PCR reads through CATT. The sample lists about 1,300 delta-chain clones, approximately 15% occurring once. For this clone: It is likely a read error: a sequence one base away is far more abundant.

Sequenced input: gamma-delta T cells. The clonotype originates from a human donor. It is not recorded whose cells these are; they may come from a transplant donor.

The CDR3 coding sequence is TGTGCCTGTGACACCATTTCTGGGGGATACGCGGCCGACGAAACCGATAAACTCATCTTT. Translated, it gives CACDTISGGYAADETDKLIF. The V and J genes are TRDV2 and TRDJ1, with TRDD3 identical over 12 bases. V shed 0 bases and J 2 bases; nucleotides not matched to a gene: 15. This CDR3 spans 20 amino acids. Germline-derived CDR1 and CDR2 are GEAIGNYY and EKD.